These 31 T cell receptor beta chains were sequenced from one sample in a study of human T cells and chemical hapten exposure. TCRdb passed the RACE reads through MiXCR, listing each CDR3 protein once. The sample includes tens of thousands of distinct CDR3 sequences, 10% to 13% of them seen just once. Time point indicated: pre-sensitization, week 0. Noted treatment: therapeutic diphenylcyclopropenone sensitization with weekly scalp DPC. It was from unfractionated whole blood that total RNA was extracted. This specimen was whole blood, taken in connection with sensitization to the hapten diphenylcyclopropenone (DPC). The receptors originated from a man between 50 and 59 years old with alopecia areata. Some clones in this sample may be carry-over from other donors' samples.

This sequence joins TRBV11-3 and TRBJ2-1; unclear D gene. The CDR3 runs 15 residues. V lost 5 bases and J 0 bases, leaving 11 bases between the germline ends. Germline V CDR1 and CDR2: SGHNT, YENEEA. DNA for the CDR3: TGTGCCAGCAGCCCCGAGAGTCGCTCCTACAATGAGCAGTTCTTC. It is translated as CASSPESRSYNEQFF.

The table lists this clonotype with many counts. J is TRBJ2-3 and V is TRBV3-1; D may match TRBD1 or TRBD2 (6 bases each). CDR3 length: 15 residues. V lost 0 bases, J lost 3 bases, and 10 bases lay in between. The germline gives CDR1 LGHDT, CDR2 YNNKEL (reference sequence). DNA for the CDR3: TGTGCCAGCAGCCAAGAAGGGGGGTTGACAGATACGCAGTATTTT. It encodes CASSQEGGLTDTQYF.

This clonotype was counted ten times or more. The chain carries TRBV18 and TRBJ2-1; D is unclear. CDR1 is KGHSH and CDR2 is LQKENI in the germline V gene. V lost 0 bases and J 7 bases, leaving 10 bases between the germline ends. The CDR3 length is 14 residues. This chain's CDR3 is CASSPPYRQNEQFF. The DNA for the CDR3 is TGTGCCAGCTCACCACCCTACCGGCAGAATGAGCAGTTCTTC. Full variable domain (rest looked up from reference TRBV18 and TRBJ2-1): NAGVMQNPRHLVRRRGQEARLRCSPMKGHSHVYWYRQLPEEGLKFMVYLQKENIIDESGMPKERFSAEFPKEGPSILRIQQVVRGDSAAYFCASSPPYRQNEQFFGPGTRLTVL.

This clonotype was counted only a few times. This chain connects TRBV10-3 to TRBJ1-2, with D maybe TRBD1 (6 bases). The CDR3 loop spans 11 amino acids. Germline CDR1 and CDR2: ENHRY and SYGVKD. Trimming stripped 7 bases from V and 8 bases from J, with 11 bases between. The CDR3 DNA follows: TGTGCCATCACTGGAACAGGGGGCTACACCTTC. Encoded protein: CAITGTGGYTF.

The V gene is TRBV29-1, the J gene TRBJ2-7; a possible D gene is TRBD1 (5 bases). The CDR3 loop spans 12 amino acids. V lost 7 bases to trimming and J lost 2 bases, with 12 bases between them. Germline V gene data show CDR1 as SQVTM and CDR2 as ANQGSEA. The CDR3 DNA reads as TGCAGCGCTGGGGCACGTACCTACGAGCAGTACTTC. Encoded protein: CSAGARTYEQYF.

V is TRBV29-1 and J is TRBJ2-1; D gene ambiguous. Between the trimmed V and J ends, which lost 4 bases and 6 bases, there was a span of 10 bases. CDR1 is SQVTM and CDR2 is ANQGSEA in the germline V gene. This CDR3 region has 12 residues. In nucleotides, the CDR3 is TGCAGCGTTGTGTCCAATCGCAATGAGCAGTTCTTC. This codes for CSVVSNRNEQFF.

The CDR3 DNA follows: TGTGCCAGCAGTCTGAGGGGGACAGAAGTCTCCACCTTC. Protein: CASSLRGTEVSTF. The chain employs TRBV27 and TRBJ1-2; 7 positions agree with TRBD1. From germline, CDR1 is MNHEY and CDR2 SMNVEV (reference sequence). With 5 bases clipped from V and 13 bases from J, the junction kept 13 bases outside the gene matches. The CDR3 runs to 13 residues.

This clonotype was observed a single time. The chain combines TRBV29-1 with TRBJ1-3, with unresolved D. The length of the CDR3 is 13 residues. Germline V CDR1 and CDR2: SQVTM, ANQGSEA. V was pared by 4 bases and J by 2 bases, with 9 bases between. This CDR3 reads CSVVGQAGNTIYF. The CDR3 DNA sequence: TGCAGCGTTGTGGGCCAGGCTGGAAACACCATATATTTT.

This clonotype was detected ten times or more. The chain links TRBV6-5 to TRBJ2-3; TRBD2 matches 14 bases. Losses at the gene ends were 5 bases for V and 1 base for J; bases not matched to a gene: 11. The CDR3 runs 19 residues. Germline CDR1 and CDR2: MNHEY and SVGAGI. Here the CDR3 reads CASSPTTSGRAAGTDTQYF. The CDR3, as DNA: TGTGCCAGCAGTCCGACGACTAGCGGGAGGGCCGCGGGCACAGATACGCAGTATTTT.

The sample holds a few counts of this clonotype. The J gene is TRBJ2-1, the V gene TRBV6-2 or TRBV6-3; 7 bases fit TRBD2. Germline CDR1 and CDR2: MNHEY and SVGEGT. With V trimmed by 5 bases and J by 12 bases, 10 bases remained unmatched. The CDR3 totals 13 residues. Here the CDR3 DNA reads TGTGCCAGCAGTCCCGCGGGAGCCGGAACGCAGTTCTTC. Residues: CASSPAGAGTQFF.

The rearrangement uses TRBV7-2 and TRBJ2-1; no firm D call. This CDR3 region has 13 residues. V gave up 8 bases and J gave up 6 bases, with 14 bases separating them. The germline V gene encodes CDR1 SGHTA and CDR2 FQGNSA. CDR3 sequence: CASSLGPTNEQFF. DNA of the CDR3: TGTGCCAGCTCCCTTGGACCGACCAATGAGCAGTTCTTC.

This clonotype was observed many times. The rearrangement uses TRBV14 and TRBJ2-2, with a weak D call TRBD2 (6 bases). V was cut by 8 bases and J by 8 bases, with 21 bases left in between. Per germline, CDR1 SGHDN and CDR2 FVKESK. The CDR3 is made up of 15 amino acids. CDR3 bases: TGTGCCAGCCGCGGGGCTCGTGCCTTTGGAGGGGAGCTGTTTTTT. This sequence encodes CASRGARAFGGELFF.

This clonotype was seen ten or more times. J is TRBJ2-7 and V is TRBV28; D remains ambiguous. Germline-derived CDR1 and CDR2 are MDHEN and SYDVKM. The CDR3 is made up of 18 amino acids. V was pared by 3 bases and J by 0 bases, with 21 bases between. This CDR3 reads CASSFLSVRLSSSYEQYF. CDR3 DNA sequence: TGTGCCAGCAGTTTTCTATCGGTGCGACTTTCGAGCTCCTACGAGCAGTACTTC.

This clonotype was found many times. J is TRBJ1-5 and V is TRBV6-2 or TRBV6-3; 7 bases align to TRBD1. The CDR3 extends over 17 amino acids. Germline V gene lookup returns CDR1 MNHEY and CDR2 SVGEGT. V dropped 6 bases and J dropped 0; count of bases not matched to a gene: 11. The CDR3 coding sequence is TGTGCCAGCAGAGTCCGGGACAGCCATATTAGCAATCAGCCCCAGCATTTT. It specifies CASRVRDSHISNQPQHF.

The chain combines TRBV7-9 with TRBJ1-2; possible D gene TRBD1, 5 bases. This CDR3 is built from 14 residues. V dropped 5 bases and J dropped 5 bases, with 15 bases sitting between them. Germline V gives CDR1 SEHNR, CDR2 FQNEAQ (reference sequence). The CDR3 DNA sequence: TGTGCCAGCAGCGGAGGGACGTCCACGTATGGCTACACCTTC. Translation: CASSGGTSTYGYTF.

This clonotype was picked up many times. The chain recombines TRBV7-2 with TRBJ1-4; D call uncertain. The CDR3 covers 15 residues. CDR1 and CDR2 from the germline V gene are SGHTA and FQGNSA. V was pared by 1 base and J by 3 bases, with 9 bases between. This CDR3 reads CASSLGWQPNEKLFF. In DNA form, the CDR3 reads TGTGCCAGCAGCTTAGGATGGCAGCCTAATGAAAAACTGTTTTTT. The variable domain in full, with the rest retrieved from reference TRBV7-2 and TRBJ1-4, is GAGVSQSPSNKVTEKGKDVELRCDPISGHTALYWYRQSLGQGLEFLIYFQGNSAPDKSGLPSDRFSAERTGGSVSTLTIQRTQQEDSAVYLCASSLGWQPNEKLFFGSGTQLSVL.

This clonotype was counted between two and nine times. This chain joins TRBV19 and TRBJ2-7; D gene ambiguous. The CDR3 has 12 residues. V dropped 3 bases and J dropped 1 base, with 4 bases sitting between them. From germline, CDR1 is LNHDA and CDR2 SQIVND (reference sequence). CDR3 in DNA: TGTGCCAGTAGTATGGAGTCCTACGAGCAGTACTTC. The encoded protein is CASSMESYEQYF.

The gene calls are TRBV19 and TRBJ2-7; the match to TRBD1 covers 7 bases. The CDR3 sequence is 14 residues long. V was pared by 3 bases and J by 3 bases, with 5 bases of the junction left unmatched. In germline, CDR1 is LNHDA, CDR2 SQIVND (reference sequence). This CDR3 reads CASSILGQSYEQYF. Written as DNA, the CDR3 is TGTGCCAGTAGTATCTTGGGACAGAGCTACGAGCAGTACTTC. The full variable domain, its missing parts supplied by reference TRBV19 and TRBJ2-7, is DGGITQSPKYLFRKEGQNVTLSCEQNLNHDAMYWYRQDPGQGLRLIYYSQIVNDFQKGDIAEGYSVSREKKESFPLTVTSAQKNPTAFYLCASSILGQSYEQYFGPGTRLTVT.

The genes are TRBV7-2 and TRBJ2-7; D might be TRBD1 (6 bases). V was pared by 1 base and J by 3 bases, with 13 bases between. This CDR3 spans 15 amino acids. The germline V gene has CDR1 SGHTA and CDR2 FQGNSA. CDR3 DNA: TGTGCCAGCAGCTTAGGAGGAGCAGGGGACTACGAGCAGTACTTC. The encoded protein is CASSLGGAGDYEQYF.

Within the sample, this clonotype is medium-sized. The CDR3 DNA sequence: TGCAGCGTTGGGCAGGGAGGAGGAGAGACCCAGTACTTC. Protein sequence: CSVGQGGGETQYF. The chain carries TRBV29-1 and TRBJ2-5, with D maybe TRBD2 (6 bases). V was cut by 4 bases and J by 4 bases, with 13 bases left in between. The CDR3 has 13 residues. The V gene's germline CDR1 is SQVTM and CDR2 ANQGSEA.

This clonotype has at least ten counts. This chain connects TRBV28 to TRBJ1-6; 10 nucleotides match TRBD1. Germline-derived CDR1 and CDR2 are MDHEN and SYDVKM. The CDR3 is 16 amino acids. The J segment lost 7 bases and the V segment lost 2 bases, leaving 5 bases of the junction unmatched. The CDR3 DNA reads TGTGCCAGCAGTTTACCTCCGGGACAGGGGAATTCACCCCTCCACTTT. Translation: CASSLPPGQGNSPLHF.

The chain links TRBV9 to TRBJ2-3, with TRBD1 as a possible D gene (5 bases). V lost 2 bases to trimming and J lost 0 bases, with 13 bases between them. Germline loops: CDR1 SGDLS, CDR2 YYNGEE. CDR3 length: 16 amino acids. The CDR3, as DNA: TGTGCCAGCAGCGTCGGGTCCGACAGCAGCACAGATACGCAGTATTTT. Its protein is CASSVGSDSSTDTQYF.

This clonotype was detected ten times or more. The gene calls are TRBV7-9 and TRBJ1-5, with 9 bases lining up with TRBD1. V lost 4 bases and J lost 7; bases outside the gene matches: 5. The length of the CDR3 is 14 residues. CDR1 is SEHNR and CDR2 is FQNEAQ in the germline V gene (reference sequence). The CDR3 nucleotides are TGTGCCAGCAGCTGGGGACAGGGAGGCCAGCCCCAGCATTTT. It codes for CASSWGQGGQPQHF.

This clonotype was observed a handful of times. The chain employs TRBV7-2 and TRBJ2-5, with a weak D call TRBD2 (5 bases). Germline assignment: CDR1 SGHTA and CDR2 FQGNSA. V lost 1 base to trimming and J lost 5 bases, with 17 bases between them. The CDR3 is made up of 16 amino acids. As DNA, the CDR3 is TGTGCCAGCAGCTTAGGGTCCCCCGGAGGCGGGGAGACCCAGTACTTC. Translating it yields CASSLGSPGGGETQYF.

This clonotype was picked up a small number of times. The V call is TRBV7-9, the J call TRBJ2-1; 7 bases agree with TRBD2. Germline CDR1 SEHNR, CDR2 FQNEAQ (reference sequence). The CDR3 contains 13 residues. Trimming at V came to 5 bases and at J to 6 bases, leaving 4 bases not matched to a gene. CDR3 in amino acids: CASSPPSGNEQFF. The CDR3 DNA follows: TGTGCCAGCAGCCCCCCTAGCGGCAATGAGCAGTTCTTC.

CDR3 in DNA: TGTGCCACCACACAGGGAAATGAGAGAACGACTGAAGCTTTCTTT. This translates into CATTQGNERTTEAFF. The chain combines TRBV28 with TRBJ1-1; TRBD1 is a possible D gene (6 bases). V lost 10 bases, J lost 5 bases, and 23 bases lay in between. The germline CDR1 and CDR2 sequences are MDHEN and SYDVKM. The CDR3 has 15 residues.

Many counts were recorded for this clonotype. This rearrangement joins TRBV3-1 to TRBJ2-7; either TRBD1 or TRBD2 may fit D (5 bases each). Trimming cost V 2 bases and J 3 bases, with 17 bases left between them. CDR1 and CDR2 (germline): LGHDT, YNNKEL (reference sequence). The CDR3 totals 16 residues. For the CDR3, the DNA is TGTGCCAGCAGCCAACCCATGATCGGGACCATCTACGAGCAGTACTTC. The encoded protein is CASSQPMIGTIYEQYF.

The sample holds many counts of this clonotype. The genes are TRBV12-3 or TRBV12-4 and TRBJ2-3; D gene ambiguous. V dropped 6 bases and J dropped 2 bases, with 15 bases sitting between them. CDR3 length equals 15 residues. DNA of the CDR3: TGTGCCAGCAGGAAAGACCACCGACACACAGATACGCAGTATTTT. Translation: CASRKDHRHTDTQYF.

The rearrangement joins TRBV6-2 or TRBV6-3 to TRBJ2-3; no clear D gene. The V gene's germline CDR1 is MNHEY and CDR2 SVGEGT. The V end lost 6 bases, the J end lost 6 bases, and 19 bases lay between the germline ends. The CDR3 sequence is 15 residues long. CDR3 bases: TGTGCCAGCAGCCCCCGCCGGTGGCCGGCGGATACGCAGTATTTT. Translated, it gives CASSPRRWPADTQYF.

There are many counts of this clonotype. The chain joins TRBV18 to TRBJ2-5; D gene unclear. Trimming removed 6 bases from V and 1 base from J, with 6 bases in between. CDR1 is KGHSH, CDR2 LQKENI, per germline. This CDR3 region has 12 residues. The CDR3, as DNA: TGTGCCAGCTCGGGCGGCCAAGAGACCCAGTACTTC. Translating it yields CASSGGQETQYF.

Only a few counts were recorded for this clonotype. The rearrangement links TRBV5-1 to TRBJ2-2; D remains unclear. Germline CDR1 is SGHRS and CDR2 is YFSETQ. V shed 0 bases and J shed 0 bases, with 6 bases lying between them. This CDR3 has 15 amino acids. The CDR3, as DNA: TGCGCCAGCAGCTTGGACAGAGCGAACACCGGGGAGCTGTTTTTT. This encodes CASSLDRANTGELFF.